Listed here are 5 T cell receptor beta chains from one sample, sequenced in a study of cytomegalovirus exposure and HLA in healthy donors (dated by TCRdb to 2017 to 2019). Library preparation employed the immunoSEQ multiplex PCR assay. For the multiplex PCR, a mixture combining 60 forward primers for TCR Vbeta segments and 13 reverse primers for TCR Jbeta segments was used. In TCRdb, the immuneACCESS table is reduced to in-frame sequences with V and J assigned. These tables do not hold every clone; where another copy was compared, an unresolved V gene accounts for under half, and the others remain unexplained. This sample is represented by some 120,000 clones; over 65% of them were singletons. Approximately 0.9% of the sample belongs to the ten largest clones. The source material was PBMCs. The receptors originated from a woman in her thirties in good health and CMV-seronegative.

This chain's CDR3 is CASIRTSGTGELFF. The CDR3 bases are TGTGCCAGCATTCGGACTAGCGGGACCGGGGAGCTGTTTTTT. The rearrangement uses TRBV6-5 and TRBJ2-2, with 11 nucleotides matching TRBD2. The ends lost 7 bases at V and 5 bases at J; junction bases unmatched: 3. There are 14 residues in the CDR3. Germline V CDR1 and CDR2: MNHEY, SVGAGI.

The chain has TRBV5-4 and TRBJ1-1, with TRBD1 as a possible D gene (6 bases). The CDR3 covers 15 residues. V was shortened by 2 bases and J by 4 bases, with 15 bases between the two germline ends. The germline gives CDR1 SGHNT, CDR2 YYREEE (reference sequence). The chain's CDR3 is CASSFWSGASTEAFF. The CDR3 DNA reads as TGTGCCAGCAGCTTTTGGTCAGGGGCGTCCACTGAAGCTTTCTTT.

The chain is built from TRBV30 and TRBJ1-2; TRBD1 matches at 7 bases. The germline V gene encodes CDR1 GTSNPN and CDR2 SVGIG (reference sequence). Losses at the gene ends were 4 bases for V and 14 bases for J; bases not matched to a gene: 10. The length of the CDR3 is 11 residues. CDR3 coding DNA: TGTGCCTGGAAGGCAGGGGGTTGGTGGACCTTC. Translation: CAWKAGGWWTF.

This clone was seen a single time. J is TRBJ2-5 and V is TRBV5-1; 7 bases line up with TRBD2. Near its end, the DNA agrees better with TRBJ2-7, so the J call may be wrong. The CDR3 length is 13 residues. Germline V gives CDR1 SGHRS, CDR2 YFSETQ. CDR3 residues: CASSLWGGYEQYF. Written as DNA, the CDR3 is TGCGCCAGCAGCTTGTGGGGGGGCTACGAGCAGTACTTC.

This chain joins TRBV7-3 and TRBJ1-2; 7 bases align to TRBD1. This CDR3 contains 16 residues. With 2 bases clipped from V and 4 bases from J, the junction kept 10 bases outside the gene matches. Looked up from germline, CDR1 is SGHTA and CDR2 is FQGTGA. CDR3 residues: CASSLGTRQGVYGYTF. The CDR3, as DNA: TGTGCCAGCAGCTTAGGGACCCGACAGGGAGTCTATGGCTACACCTTC.